The clone carrying this T cell receptor (beta chain) was seen repeatedly, ten times or more. Antigen: not known. This sample is part of a study of T cell repertoires in cytomegalovirus infection. About the study: Matching HLA type, along with CMV infection, was indicated by public TCR beta signatures. Study-wide results and limits: CMV-specific TCR beta clonotypes restricted by HLA-C were the ones dominating the ex vivo response. CMV carriers with the relevant HLA were identified by cumulative public TCR beta family frequency.

The CDR3 length is 15 residues. In germline, CDR1 is SEHNR, CDR2 FQNEAQ (reference sequence). The junction had 7 bases not matched to a gene; V was cut back by 5 bases and J by 4 bases. Each CDR3 protein gets one entry after TCRdb re-called the reads with MiXCR. The repertoire consists of almost 550,000 distinct CDR3 sequences, with 16% occurring once and the leading ten covering 20% to 30%. What was sequenced was CD8+ T cells from PBMCs. The clonotype was recovered from a human donor in good health (CMV status not recorded). Some clones in this sample may be carry-over from other donors' samples. V is TRBV7-9 and J is TRBJ2-1, with 8 bases that match TRBD2. DNA for the CDR3: TGTGCCAGCAGCACGTCACGGGAGGGTTACAATGAGCAGTTCTTC. The encoded protein is CASSTSREGYNEQFF.